The 30 T cell receptor beta chains below were found in one sample sequenced in a study of blood T cells in healthy people across ages. The authors ran a second PCR of roughly 7 to 11 cycles using a sample-barcoded 5' primer and a J-beta primer mix. TCRdb analysed the 5' RACE reads with MiXCR anew, one entry per CDR3 protein. Of more than 650,000 distinct CDR3 sequences in the sample, around a quarter were seen once. This sample was also put to use in a study of T cells of mothers and their children.

The sequencing input was blood. These receptors were taken from a boy aged 10-17 years in good health.

The rearrangement uses TRBV10-3 and TRBJ2-1; the D gene is possibly TRBD2 (7 bases). Germline values: CDR1 ENHRY, CDR2 SYGVKD. This CDR3 comprises 12 residues. The ends were cut back, 9 bases at V and 6 bases at J, with 12 bases in the middle. CDR3 region: CAIEGGGNEQFF. Here the CDR3 DNA reads TGTGCCATAGAGGGGGGGGGCAATGAGCAGTTCTTC.

This chain uses TRBV28 with TRBJ2-5; possible D gene TRBD2, 6 bases. This CDR3 contains 15 residues. Germline-derived CDR1 and CDR2 are MDHEN and SYDVKM. V lost 7 bases, J lost 5 bases, and 20 bases lay in between. The CDR3, as DNA: TGTGCCAGCACCCTCCCGGAGGGGAGTTGGGAGACCCAGTACTTC. As protein: CASTLPEGSWETQYF.

V is TRBV13 and J is TRBJ2-7, with a tentative D call TRBD2 (6 bases). CDR3 size: 14 residues. V was pared by 7 bases and J by 3 bases, with 16 bases between. Germline assignment: CDR1 PRHDT and CDR2 FYEKMQ (reference sequence). CDR3 DNA sequence: TGTGCCAGCACCCAAGGGACTCTCAACTACGAGCAGTACTTC. It specifies CASTQGTLNYEQYF.

DNA for the CDR3: TGCGCCAGCAGCCAAGTTAGATCGGGGCCAAAGAATGAGCAGTTCTTC. Protein: CASSQVRSGPKNEQFF. The chain carries TRBV4-1 and TRBJ2-1, with D perhaps given as TRBD1 or TRBD2 (5 bases each). Germline CDR1 and CDR2: MGHRA and YSYEKL. This CDR3 comprises 16 residues. Trimming pared 1 base from V and 7 bases from J, leaving 17 bases between.

This clonotype was seen just once. This chain joins TRBV29-1 and TRBJ1-2; 7 nucleotides match TRBD1. The CDR3 is 13 residues long. The junction had 7 bases not matched to a gene; V was cut back by 6 bases and J by 3 bases. Per germline, CDR1 SQVTM and CDR2 ANQGSEA. The CDR3 sequence is CSVTNRGDYGYTF. The CDR3 DNA sequence: TGCAGCGTCACAAACAGGGGAGACTATGGCTACACCTTC.

The V and J genes are TRBV6-2 or TRBV6-3 and TRBJ1-1; possibly TRBD1 for D (5 bases). Germline loops: CDR1 MNHEY, CDR2 SVGEGT. The CDR3 has 18 residues. The ends were cut back, 2 bases at V and 3 bases at J, with 22 bases in the middle. The CDR3 loop reads CASSYGRARTWRDTEAFF. CDR3 in DNA: TGTGCCAGCAGTTACGGCAGGGCAAGGACTTGGCGGGACACTGAAGCTTTCTTT.

This clonotype is medium-sized by share. The J gene is TRBJ2-1, the V gene TRBV18, with 8 bases lining up with TRBD2. The trim removed 8 bases at V and 7 bases at J, leaving 4 bases unmatched. The CDR3 has 12 residues. Germline values: CDR1 KGHSH, CDR2 LQKENI. The CDR3 DNA sequence: TGTGCCAGCAGCCCGGGGGGGAATGAGCAGTTCTTC. Translated, it gives CASSPGGNEQFF.

This rearrangement joins TRBV5-4 to TRBJ2-5, with 9 bases aligning to TRBD2. Germline CDR1 SGHNT, CDR2 YYREEE (reference sequence). There are 17 residues in the CDR3. J gave up 4 bases and V 3 bases, and 13 bases lay outside the gene matches. CDR3 residues: CASSSLVGRGGGETQYF. CDR3 sequence (DNA): TGTGCCAGCAGCTCCCTCGTTGGGCGGGGGGGTGGAGAGACCCAGTACTTC.

This clonotype occurred a few times. CDR3 DNA: TGCGCCAGCAGCTCGGGGGGGAGGACCTACAATGAGCAGTTCTTC. Its protein product is CASSSGGRTYNEQFF. The chain has TRBV5-1 and TRBJ2-1, with TRBD2 matching 8 bases. Germline-derived CDR1 and CDR2 are SGHRS and YFSETQ. The V and J ends lost 3 bases and 2 bases, in that order; junction bases with no gene match: 4. The length of the CDR3 is 15 residues.

This clonotype was observed a few times. The rearrangement links TRBV7-9 to TRBJ2-7; tentatively, D is TRBD2 (6 bases). V was trimmed by 5 bases and J by 4 bases, leaving 12 bases between them. There are 13 residues in the CDR3. Germline CDR1 SEHNR, CDR2 FQNEAQ (reference sequence). The CDR3 coding sequence is TGTGCCAGCAGCCCCCCGGAGGGATACGAGCAGTACTTC. Encoded protein: CASSPPEGYEQYF.

This clonotype turned up a few times. J is TRBJ2-3 and V is TRBV28; D not certain. In germline, CDR1 is MDHEN, CDR2 SYDVKM. The CDR3 consists of 17 residues. V lost 8 bases and J lost 0, with 21 bases in between. CDR3 sequence (DNA): TGTGCCAGCGCCGTTGACGGCAGACCTATCAGCACAGATACGCAGTATTTT. It codes for CASAVDGRPISTDTQYF.

The rearrangement links TRBV28 to TRBJ1-3, with D perhaps TRBD1 (5 bases). CDR1 and CDR2 from the germline V gene are MDHEN and SYDVKM. Deletions cut 3 bases from V and 8 bases from J, with 17 bases between. There are 15 residues in the CDR3. The CDR3 DNA sequence: TGTGCCAGCAGTTTGGGGACTTCCGAAGGGGACACCATATATTTT. Translating it yields CASSLGTSEGDTIYF. Together with reference TRBV28 and TRBJ1-3, the CDR3 gives the full variable domain: DVKVTQSSRYLVKRTGEKVFLECVQDMDHENMFWYRQDPGLGLRLIYFSYDVKMKEKGDIPEGYSVSREKKERFSLILESASTNQTSMYLCASSLGTSEGDTIYFGEGSWLTVV.

The CDR3 is CSVGPGDEKLFF. The CDR3 DNA is TGCAGCGTTGGCCCGGGGGATGAAAAACTGTTTTTT. This chain uses TRBV29-1 with TRBJ1-4; a possible D gene is TRBD1 (5 bases). This CDR3 region has 12 residues. Germline V CDR1 and CDR2: SQVTM, ANQGSEA. V was pared by 4 bases and J by 6 bases, with 9 bases between.

This clonotype was counted only a few times. The chain carries TRBV6-5 and TRBJ2-2; no clear D gene. Germline CDR1 is MNHEY and CDR2 is SVGAGI. V lost 2 bases and J 4 bases, leaving 11 bases between the germline ends. CDR3 length: 15 residues. The CDR3 nucleotides read TGTGCCAGCAGTTACGGTGGCTTCACCACCGGGGAGCTGTTTTTT. Amino acid sequence: CASSYGGFTTGELFF.

This clonotype was observed a few times. The genes are TRBV4-2 and TRBJ1-4, with TRBD1 matching over 8 bases. This CDR3 is 16 amino acids long. CDR1 is LGHNA, CDR2 YNFKEQ, per germline. J gave up 6 bases and V 1 base, and 7 bases lay outside the gene matches. In DNA form, the CDR3 reads TGTGCCAGCAGCCAAGGAGGGGGGACAGGCTATGAAAAACTGTTTTTT. It codes for CASSQGGGTGYEKLFF.

This clonotype was seen ten or more times. V and J are TRBV5-1 and TRBJ2-5, with TRBD1 identical over 9 bases. Trimming at V came to 4 bases and at J to 2 bases, leaving 6 bases not matched to a gene. CDR3 size: 15 residues. Germline V gives CDR1 SGHRS, CDR2 YFSETQ. CDR3 coding DNA: TGCGCCAGCAGCCTGCAGGGACAGGGACAAGAGACCCAGTACTTC. Amino acids: CASSLQGQGQETQYF.

The sample holds a few counts of this clonotype. This chain joins TRBV5-4 and TRBJ2-7; D may correspond to TRBD1 or TRBD2 (5 bases each). The V gene lost 0 bases and the J gene lost 5 bases, with 9 bases spanning the gap. This CDR3 is built from 13 residues. Germline V lookup: CDR1 SGHNT, CDR2 YYREEE (reference sequence). The CDR3 DNA sequence: TGTGCCAGCAGCTTGGGGGGGACGGACGAGCAGTACTTC. It codes for CASSLGGTDEQYF. The full variable domain, in which reference TRBV5-4 and TRBJ2-7 provide the parts outside the CDR3, is ETGVTQSPTHLIKTRGQQVTLRCSSQSGHNTVSWYQQALGQGPQFIFQYYREEENGRGNFPPRFSGLQFPNYSSELNVNALELDDSALYLCASSLGGTDEQYFGPGTRLTVT.

J is TRBJ2-5 and V is TRBV5-1; no firm D call. The CDR3 spans 12 residues. Germline V CDR1 and CDR2: SGHRS, YFSETQ. V dropped 2 bases and J dropped 9 bases, with 11 bases sitting between them. The CDR3 coding sequence is TGCGCCAGCAGCTTAGAATCCGAGTCCCAGTACTTC. Translating gives CASSLESESQYF.

This clonotype was seen ten or more times. The genes are TRBV18 and TRBJ1-2, with 7 bases identical to TRBD1. Germline V gene sequence: CDR1 KGHSH, CDR2 LQKENI. CDR3 length: 14 amino acids. V was clipped by 6 bases and J by 1 base; unmatched bases: 5. CDR3 in DNA: TGTGCCAGCTCGCTCGACAGGGATAACTATGGCTACACCTTC. Translated: CASSLDRDNYGYTF.

The chain employs TRBV29-1 and TRBJ1-3, with no clear D. There are 13 residues in the CDR3. V lost 4 bases and J 4 bases, leaving 11 bases between the germline ends. Germline V gene lookup returns CDR1 SQVTM and CDR2 ANQGSEA. CDR3 region: CSVVMDSGNTIYF. The CDR3 bases are TGCAGCGTTGTAATGGACTCGGGAAACACCATATATTTT. Filled out from reference TRBV29-1 and TRBJ1-3, the complete variable domain reads SAVISQKPSRDICQRGTSLTIQCQVDSQVTMMFWYRQQPGQSLTLIATANQGSEATYESGFVIDKFPISRPNLTFSTLTVSNMSPEDSSIYLCSVVMDSGNTIYFGEGSWLTVV.

In this sample, this clonotype turned up a few times. The rearrangement links TRBV11-2 to TRBJ2-7; 7 bases match TRBD2. The CDR3 spans 14 residues. V lost 1 base, J lost 5 bases, and 5 bases stayed unmatched. Per germline, CDR1 SGHAT and CDR2 FQNNGV. This CDR3 reads CASSLGVAGDEQYF. The CDR3, as DNA: TGTGCCAGCAGCTTAGGCGTAGCGGGTGACGAGCAGTACTTC.

The gene calls are TRBV6-1 and TRBJ1-6; 9 nucleotides align to TRBD1. V lost 7 bases and J lost 8; bases outside the gene matches: 9. This CDR3 has 15 amino acids. Germline CDR1 and CDR2: MNHNS and SASEGT. CDR3 region: CASTIGTGQDSPLHF. Written as DNA, the CDR3 is TGTGCCAGCACTATCGGGACAGGGCAGGATTCACCCCTCCACTTT.

The chain has TRBV7-8 and TRBJ2-3; possible D gene TRBD1, 5 bases. Trimming took 2 bases from V and 3 from J, leaving 21 bases between them. The germline gives CDR1 SGHVS, CDR2 FQNEAQ. The CDR3 is 18 amino acids. CDR3: CASSLQTWAGLATDTQYF. The CDR3, as DNA: TGTGCCAGCAGCTTACAAACTTGGGCAGGGCTGGCAACAGATACGCAGTATTTT.

The chain is built from TRBV7-9 and TRBJ2-1; 8 nucleotides line up with TRBD1. The J segment lost 0 bases and the V segment lost 10 bases, leaving 17 bases of the junction unmatched. Germline V gene sequence: CDR1 SEHNR, CDR2 FQNEAQ (reference sequence). This CDR3 has 18 amino acids. CDR3 DNA sequence: TGTGCCATACCTGACCCGGGACAGGTTGCCTTCTCCTACAATGAGCAGTTCTTC. Amino acids: CAIPDPGQVAFSYNEQFF. Full variable domain (outside the CDR3, taken from reference TRBV7-9 and TRBJ2-1): DTGVSQNPRHKITKRGQNVTFRCDPISEHNRLYWYRQTLGQGPEFLTYFQNEAQLEKSRLLSDRFSAERPKGSFSTLEIQRTEQGDSAMYLCAIPDPGQVAFSYNEQFFGPGTRLTVL.

This clonotype has a handful of counts. The chain combines TRBV29-1 with TRBJ1-2; possible D gene TRBD1, 5 bases. Trimming pared 0 bases from V and 8 bases from J, leaving 19 bases between. Germline CDR1 reads SQVTM; CDR2 reads ANQGSEA. The CDR3 is 15 residues long. The CDR3 here is CSVEDLGGQPRGYTF. The CDR3 DNA is TGCAGCGTTGAAGATCTAGGCGGACAACCTAGGGGCTACACCTTC.

This clonotype was found a few times. This chain connects TRBV6-5 to TRBJ2-3; weak D call: TRBD2 (5 bases). Germline CDR1 is MNHEY and CDR2 is SVGAGI. The V end lost 6 bases, the J end lost 2 bases, and 15 bases lay between the germline ends. The CDR3 sequence is 15 residues long. In nucleotides, the CDR3 is TGTGCCAGCAGCCCTATCCCGGAGGCCACAGATACGCAGTATTTT. As protein: CASSPIPEATDTQYF.

This rearrangement joins TRBV12-3 or TRBV12-4 to TRBJ2-5; D may be TRBD1 (6 bases). Between the trimmed V and J ends, which lost 3 bases and 4 bases, there was a span of 12 bases. The CDR3 sequence is 14 residues long. The CDR3 spells CASSFRGPSETQYF. In DNA, the CDR3 is TGTGCCAGCAGTTTCAGGGGTCCCTCAGAGACCCAGTACTTC.

This clonotype was seen a handful of times. The rearrangement links TRBV5-1 to TRBJ2-5; the D gene is possibly TRBD2 (5 bases). This CDR3 spans 15 amino acids. With 3 bases removed from V and 7 bases from J, the gap between germline ends came to 19 bases. The germline CDR1 and CDR2 sequences are SGHRS and YFSETQ. The CDR3 sequence: CASSSYPEAGVTQYF. The CDR3 DNA reads as TGCGCCAGCAGCTCGTATCCGGAGGCCGGGGTGACCCAGTACTTC.

The chain has TRBV7-7 and TRBJ2-5, with D possibly matching TRBD2 (5 bases). The CDR3 extends over 13 amino acids. Germline V lookup: CDR1 SSHAT, CDR2 FNYEAQ (reference sequence). V was clipped by 1 base and J by 8 bases, with 11 bases between them. Here the CDR3 DNA reads TGTGCCAGCAGCTTAGATAGCGTGGCTACCCAGTACTTC. Protein: CASSLDSVATQYF.

This clonotype was seen a few times. The rearrangement uses TRBV6-5 and TRBJ2-1; D is ambiguous. Trimming removed 2 bases from V and 3 bases from J, with 14 bases in between. The CDR3 runs to 16 residues. CDR1 is MNHEY, CDR2 SVGAGI, per germline. The CDR3 DNA reads as TGTGCCAGCAGTTACGATCGACGGAGCTACTACAATGAGCAGTTCTTC. Its protein product is CASSYDRRSYYNEQFF.